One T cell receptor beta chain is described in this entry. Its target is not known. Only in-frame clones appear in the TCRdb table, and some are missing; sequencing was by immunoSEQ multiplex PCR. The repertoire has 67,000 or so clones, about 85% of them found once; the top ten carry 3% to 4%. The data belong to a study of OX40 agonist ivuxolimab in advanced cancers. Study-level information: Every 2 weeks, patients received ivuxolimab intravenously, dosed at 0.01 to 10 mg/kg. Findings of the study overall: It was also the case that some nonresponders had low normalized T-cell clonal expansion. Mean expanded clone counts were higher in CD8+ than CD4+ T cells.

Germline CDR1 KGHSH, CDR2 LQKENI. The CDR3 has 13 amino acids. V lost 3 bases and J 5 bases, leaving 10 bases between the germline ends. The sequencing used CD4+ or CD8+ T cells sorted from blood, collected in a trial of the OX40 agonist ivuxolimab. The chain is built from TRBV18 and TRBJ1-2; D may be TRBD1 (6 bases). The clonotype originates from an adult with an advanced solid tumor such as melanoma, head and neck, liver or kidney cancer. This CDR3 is CASSPQGQYGYTF. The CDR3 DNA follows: TGTGCCAGCTCACCCCAGGGACAATATGGCTACACCTTC.